These 11 T cell receptor beta chains came from one sample sequenced in a study of shared clonotypes between healthy human individuals. Produced via immunoSEQ multiplex PCR; TCRdb's table is partial and in-frame only. The table shows about 2 million clones, with over 85% occurring only once. Sequencing was carried out using naive CD4+ T cells sorted from blood. The subset was: CD45RA+ positively selected. All receptors derive from a man between 18 and 29 years old in good health.

The V gene is TRBV2, the J gene TRBJ2-2; either TRBD1 or TRBD2 may supply D (6 bases each). The germline V and J ends were trimmed by 1 base and 5 bases, with 11 bases remaining between them. From germline, CDR1 is SNHLY and CDR2 FYNNEI. This CDR3 is built from 15 residues. CDR3 sequence (DNA): TGTGCCAGCAGTGAAGAGGGGGGTTGGACCGGGGAGCTGTTTTTT. Its protein is CASSEEGGWTGELFF.

In its sample, this clone was seen a few times. V usage is TRBV5-1 and J usage is TRBJ1-1; 11 nucleotides line up with TRBD1. CDR1 is SGHRS, CDR2 YFSETQ, per germline. This CDR3 spans 16 amino acids. V dropped 4 bases and J dropped 4; count of bases not matched to a gene: 9. This CDR3 is CASSDNRDRGITEAFF. CDR3 coding DNA: TGCGCCAGCAGCGATAACCGGGACAGGGGGATCACTGAAGCTTTCTTT.

This clone was found once. The V gene is TRBV6-5, the J gene TRBJ2-7, with 10 nucleotides matching TRBD1. The length of the CDR3 is 15 residues. Trimming removed 6 bases from V and 3 bases from J; junction bases left unmatched: 8. The germline gives CDR1 MNHEY, CDR2 SVGAGI. CDR3 amino acids: CASRRDRTGGYEQYF. The CDR3 DNA follows: TGTGCCAGCAGAAGGGACAGGACAGGGGGCTACGAGCAGTACTTC.

This chain links TRBV10-3 with TRBJ2-3, with 9 positions matching TRBD2. Germline assignment: CDR1 ENHRY and CDR2 SYGVKD. This CDR3 has 14 residues. With 10 bases clipped from V and 1 base from J, the junction kept 6 bases outside the gene matches. The CDR3 spells CATVSGGGTDTQYF. CDR3 in DNA: TGTGCCACCGTTAGCGGGGGCGGCACAGATACGCAGTATTTT.

This chain joins TRBV28 and TRBJ2-7; TRBD1 is a possible D gene (5 bases). Germline V CDR1 and CDR2: MDHEN, SYDVKM. Trimming took 2 bases from V and 9 from J, leaving 11 bases between them. The CDR3 has 12 residues. The CDR3 region is CASSLGQPPQYF. For the CDR3, the DNA is TGTGCCAGCAGTTTAGGACAACCCCCGCAGTACTTC.

The chain couples TRBV19 to TRBJ1-4; 8 positions agree with TRBD1. With 5 bases clipped from V and 6 bases from J, the junction kept 5 bases outside the gene matches. Germline values: CDR1 LNHDA, CDR2 SQIVND (reference sequence). The CDR3 contains 14 residues. CDR3 DNA sequence: TGTGCCAGTAGTTCGGACAGGGACTATGAAAAACTGTTTTTT. It yields the protein CASSSDRDYEKLFF.

About this clone itself: At one end, the junction sequence differs from germline, possibly due to a read error. The chain recombines TRBV5-1 with TRBJ1-1, with TRBD1 matching over 7 bases. CDR1 is SGHRS and CDR2 is YFSETQ in the germline V gene. CDR3 length: 15 residues. CDR3 bases: TGCGCCAGCAGCTTGGTCGTGACAGGGAACGCTGAAGCTTTCTTT. Translation gives CASSLVVTGNAEAFF.

V usage is TRBV6-5 and J usage is TRBJ1-2; a weak D match, TRBD1 (5 bases). Trimming stripped 5 bases from V and 8 bases from J, with 15 bases between. Looked up from germline, CDR1 is MNHEY and CDR2 is SVGAGI. CDR3 size: 13 residues. CDR3 loop: CASSHGQRRGYTF. In DNA, the CDR3 is TGTGCCAGCAGTCACGGACAACGACGGGGCTACACCTTC.

The chain is built from TRBV5-1 and TRBJ2-3; 8 nucleotides match TRBD2. V lost 0 bases, J lost 0 bases, and 3 bases stayed unmatched. Germline-derived CDR1 and CDR2 are SGHRS and YFSETQ. This CDR3 contains 16 residues. CDR3: CASSLGSGDSTDTQYF. The CDR3 bases are TGCGCCAGCAGCTTGGGTAGCGGGGATAGCACAGATACGCAGTATTTT.

The rearrangement uses TRBV5-6 and TRBJ2-5, with D maybe TRBD1 (5 bases). The CDR3 is made up of 16 amino acids. With 0 bases removed from V and 4 bases from J, the gap between germline ends came to 16 bases. Germline CDR1 SGHDT, CDR2 YYEEEE. CDR3 nucleotide sequence: TGTGCCAGCAGCTTGGAAATGAAGGGGTTTCGAGAGACCCAGTACTTC. This codes for CASSLEMKGFRETQYF.

The V and J genes are TRBV28 and TRBJ1-2; D is uncertain. V lost 7 bases and J lost 2, with 8 bases in between. This CDR3 comprises 12 residues. Germline-derived CDR1 and CDR2 are MDHEN and SYDVKM. CDR3 in amino acids: CASMKENYGYTF. The DNA of the CDR3 is TGTGCCAGCATGAAAGAAAACTATGGCTACACCTTC.